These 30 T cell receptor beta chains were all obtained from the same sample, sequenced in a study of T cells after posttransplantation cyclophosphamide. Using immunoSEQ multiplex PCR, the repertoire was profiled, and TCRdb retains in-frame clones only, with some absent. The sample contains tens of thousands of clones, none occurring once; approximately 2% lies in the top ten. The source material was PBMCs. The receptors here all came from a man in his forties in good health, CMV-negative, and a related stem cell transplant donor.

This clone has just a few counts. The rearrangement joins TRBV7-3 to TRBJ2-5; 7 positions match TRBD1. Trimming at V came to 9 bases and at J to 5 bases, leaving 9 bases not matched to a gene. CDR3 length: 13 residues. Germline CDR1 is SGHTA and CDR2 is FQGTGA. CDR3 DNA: TGTGCCAGTGCGACAGGGTGGAGGGAGACCCAGTACTTC. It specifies CASATGWRETQYF.

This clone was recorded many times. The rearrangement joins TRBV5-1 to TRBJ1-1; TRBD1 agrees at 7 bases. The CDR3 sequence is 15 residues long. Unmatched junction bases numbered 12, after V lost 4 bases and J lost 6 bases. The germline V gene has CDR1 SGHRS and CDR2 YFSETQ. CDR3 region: CASSSSTGDAAEAFF. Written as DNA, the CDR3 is TGCGCCAGCAGCAGCTCAACAGGGGACGCGGCTGAAGCTTTCTTT.

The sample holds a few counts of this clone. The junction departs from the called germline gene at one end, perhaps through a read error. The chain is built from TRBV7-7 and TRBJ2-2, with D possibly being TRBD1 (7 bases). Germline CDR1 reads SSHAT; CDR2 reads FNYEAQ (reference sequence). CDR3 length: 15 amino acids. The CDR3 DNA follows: TGTGCTAGCAGCCTCCAGGGGGGGAACACCGGGGAGCTGTTTTTT. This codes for CASSLQGGNTGELFF.

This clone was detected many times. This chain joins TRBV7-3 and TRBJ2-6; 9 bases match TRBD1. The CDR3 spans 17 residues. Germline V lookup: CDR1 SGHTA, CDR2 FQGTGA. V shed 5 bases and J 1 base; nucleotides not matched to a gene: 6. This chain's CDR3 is CASSLDRGNSGANVLTF. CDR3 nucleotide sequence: TGTGCCAGCAGCCTCGACAGGGGGAATTCTGGGGCCAACGTCCTGACTTTC. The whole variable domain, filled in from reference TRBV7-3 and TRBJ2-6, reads GAGVSQTPSNKVTEKGKYVELRCDPISGHTALYWYRQSLGQGPEFLIYFQGTGAADDSGLPNDRFFAVRPEGSVSTLKIQRTERGDSAVYLCASSLDRGNSGANVLTFGAGSRLTVL.

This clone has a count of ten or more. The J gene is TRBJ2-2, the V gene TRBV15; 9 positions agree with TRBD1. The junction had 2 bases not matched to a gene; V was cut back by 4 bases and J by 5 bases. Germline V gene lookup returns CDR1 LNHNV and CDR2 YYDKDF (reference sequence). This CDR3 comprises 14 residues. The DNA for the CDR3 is TGTGCCACCAGCAACGACAGGGGGACCGGGGAGCTGTTTTTT. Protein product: CATSNDRGTGELFF.

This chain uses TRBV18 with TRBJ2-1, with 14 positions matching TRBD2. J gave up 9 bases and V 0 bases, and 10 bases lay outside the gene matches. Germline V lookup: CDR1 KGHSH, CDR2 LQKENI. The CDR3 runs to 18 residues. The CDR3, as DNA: TGTGCCAGCTCACCACCGAAAAGGGGACTAGCGGGAGTTGGTGAGCAGTTCTTC. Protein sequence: CASSPPKRGLAGVGEQFF.

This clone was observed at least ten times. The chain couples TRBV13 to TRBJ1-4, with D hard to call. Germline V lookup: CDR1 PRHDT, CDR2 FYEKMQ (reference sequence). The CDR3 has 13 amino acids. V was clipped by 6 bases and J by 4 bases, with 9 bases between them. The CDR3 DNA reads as TGTGCCAGCAGGGGCAGCCTTAATGAAAAACTGTTTTTT. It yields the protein CASRGSLNEKLFF.

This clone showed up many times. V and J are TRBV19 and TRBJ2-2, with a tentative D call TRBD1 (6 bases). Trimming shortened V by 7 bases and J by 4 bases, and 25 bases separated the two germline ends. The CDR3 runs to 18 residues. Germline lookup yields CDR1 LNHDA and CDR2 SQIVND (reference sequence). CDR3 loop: CASTNRAASFDSTGELFF. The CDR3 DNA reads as TGTGCCAGTACCAACAGGGCCGCGTCTTTTGATAGCACCGGGGAGCTGTTTTTT.

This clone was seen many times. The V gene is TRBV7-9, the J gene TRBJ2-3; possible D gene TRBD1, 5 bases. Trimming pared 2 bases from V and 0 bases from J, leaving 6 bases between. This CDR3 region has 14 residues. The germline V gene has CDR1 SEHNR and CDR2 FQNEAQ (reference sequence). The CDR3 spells CASSLQGSTDTQYF. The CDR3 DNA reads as TGTGCCAGCAGCTTACAGGGAAGCACAGATACGCAGTATTTT.

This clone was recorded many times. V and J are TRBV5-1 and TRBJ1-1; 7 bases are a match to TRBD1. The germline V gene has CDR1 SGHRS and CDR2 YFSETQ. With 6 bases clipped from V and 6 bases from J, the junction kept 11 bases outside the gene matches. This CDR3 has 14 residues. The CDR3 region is CASKEGGSRPEAFF. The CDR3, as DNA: TGCGCCAGCAAGGAAGGGGGCTCTCGCCCTGAAGCTTTCTTT.

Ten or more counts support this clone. The CDR3 is CASSLAETQYF. CDR3 DNA sequence: TGTGCCAGCAGCTTGGCTGAGACCCAGTACTTC. The chain combines TRBV5-6 with TRBJ2-5; unclear D gene. Trimming pared 0 bases from V and 5 bases from J, leaving 2 bases between. The length of the CDR3 is 11 residues. Germline CDR1 and CDR2: SGHDT and YYEEEE.

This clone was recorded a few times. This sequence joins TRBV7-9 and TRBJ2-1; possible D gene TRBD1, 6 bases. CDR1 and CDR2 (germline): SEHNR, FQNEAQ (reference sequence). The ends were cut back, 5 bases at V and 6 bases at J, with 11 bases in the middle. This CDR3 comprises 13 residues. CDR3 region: CASSPDSSNEQFF. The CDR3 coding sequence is TGTGCCAGCAGCCCGGACAGTTCCAATGAGCAGTTCTTC.

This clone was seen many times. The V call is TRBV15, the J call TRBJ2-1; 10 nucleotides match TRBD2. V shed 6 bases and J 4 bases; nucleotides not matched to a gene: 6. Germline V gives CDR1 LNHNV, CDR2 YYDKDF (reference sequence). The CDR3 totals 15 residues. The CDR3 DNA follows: TGTGCCACCAGTCCCGGGACTAGCGCGTACAATGAGCAGTTCTTC. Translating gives CATSPGTSAYNEQFF. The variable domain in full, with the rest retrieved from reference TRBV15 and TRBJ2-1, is DAMVIQNPRYQVTQFGKPVTLSCSQTLNHNVMYWYQQKSSQAPKLLFHYYDKDFNNEADTPDNFQSRRPNTSFCFLDIRSPGLGDTAMYLCATSPGTSAYNEQFFGPGTRLTVL.

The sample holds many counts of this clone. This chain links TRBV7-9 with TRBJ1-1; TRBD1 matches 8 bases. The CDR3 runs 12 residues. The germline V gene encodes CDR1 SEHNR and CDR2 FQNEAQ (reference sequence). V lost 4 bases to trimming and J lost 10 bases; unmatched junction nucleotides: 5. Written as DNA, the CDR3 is TGTGCCAGCAGCTGGGGACAGGCGGTAGCTTTCTTT. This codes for CASSWGQAVAFF. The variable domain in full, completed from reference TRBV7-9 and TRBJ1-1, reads DTGVSQNPRHKITKRGQNVTFRCDPISEHNRLYWYRQTLGQGPEFLTYFQNEAQLEKSRLLSDRFSAERPKGSFSTLEIQRTEQGDSAMYLCASSWGQAVAFFGQGTRLTVV.

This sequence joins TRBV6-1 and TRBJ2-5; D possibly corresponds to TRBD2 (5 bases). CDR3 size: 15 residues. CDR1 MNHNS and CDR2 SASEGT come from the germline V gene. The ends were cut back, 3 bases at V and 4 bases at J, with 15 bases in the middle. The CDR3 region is CASSDRTPRGETQYF. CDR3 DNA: TGTGCCAGCAGTGATCGGACCCCCCGGGGAGAGACCCAGTACTTC.

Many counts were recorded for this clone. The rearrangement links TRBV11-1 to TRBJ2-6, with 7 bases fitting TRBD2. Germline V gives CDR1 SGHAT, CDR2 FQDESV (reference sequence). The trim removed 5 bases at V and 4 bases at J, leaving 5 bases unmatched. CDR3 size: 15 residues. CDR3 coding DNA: TGTGCCAGCAGCCTGGGGACTACGGGGGCCAACGTCCTGACTTTC. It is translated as CASSLGTTGANVLTF.

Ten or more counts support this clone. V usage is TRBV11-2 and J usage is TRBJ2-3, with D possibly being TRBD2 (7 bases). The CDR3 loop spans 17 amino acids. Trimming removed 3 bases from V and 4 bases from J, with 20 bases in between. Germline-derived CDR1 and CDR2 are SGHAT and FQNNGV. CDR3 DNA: TGTGCCAGCAGCTTGGGTCTGGGGGCGGGAGTATCAGATACGCAGTATTTT. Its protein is CASSLGLGAGVSDTQYF.

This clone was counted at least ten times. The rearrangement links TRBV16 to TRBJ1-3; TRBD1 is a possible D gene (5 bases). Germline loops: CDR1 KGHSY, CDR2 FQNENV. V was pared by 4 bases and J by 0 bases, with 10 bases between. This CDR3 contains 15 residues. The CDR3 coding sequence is TGTGCCAGCAGCCCGGGACTCCACTCTGGAAACACCATATATTTT. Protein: CASSPGLHSGNTIYF.

The CDR3 reads CASSSRWLAGGKTGELFF. In DNA, the CDR3 is TGTGCCAGCAGCTCCAGGTGGCTAGCGGGGGGGAAAACCGGGGAGCTGTTTTTT. J is TRBJ2-2 and V is TRBV4-2, with 12 bases matching TRBD2. CDR1 is LGHNA and CDR2 is YNFKEQ in the germline V gene. Trimming removed 5 bases from V and 5 bases from J; junction bases left unmatched: 12. There are 18 residues in the CDR3.

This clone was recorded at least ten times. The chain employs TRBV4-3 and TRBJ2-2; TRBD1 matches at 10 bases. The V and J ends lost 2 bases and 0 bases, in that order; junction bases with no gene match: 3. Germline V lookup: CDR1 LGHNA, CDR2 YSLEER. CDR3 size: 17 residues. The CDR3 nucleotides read TGCGCCAGCAGCCAATCGACAGGGGGCGCGAACACCGGGGAGCTGTTTTTT. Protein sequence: CASSQSTGGANTGELFF.

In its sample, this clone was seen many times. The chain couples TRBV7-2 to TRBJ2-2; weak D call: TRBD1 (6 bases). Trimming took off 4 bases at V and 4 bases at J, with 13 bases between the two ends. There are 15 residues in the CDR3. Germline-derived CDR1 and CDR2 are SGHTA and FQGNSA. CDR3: CASSSTTGSTGELFF. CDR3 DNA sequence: TGTGCCAGCAGCTCGACGACAGGTTCCACCGGGGAGCTGTTTTTT.

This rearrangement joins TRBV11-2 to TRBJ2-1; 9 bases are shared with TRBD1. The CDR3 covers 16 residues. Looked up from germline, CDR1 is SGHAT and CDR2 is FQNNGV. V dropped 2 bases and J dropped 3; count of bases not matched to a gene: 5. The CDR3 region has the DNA TGTGCCAGCAGCTTAAAGCCGGGACAGGGCTACAATGAGCAGTTCTTC. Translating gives CASSLKPGQGYNEQFF.

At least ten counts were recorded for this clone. DNA for the CDR3: TGTGCCAGCAGGCTTAGACTGGGGCTTAATGAAAAACTGTTTTTT. Protein: CASRLRLGLNEKLFF. This sequence joins TRBV2 and TRBJ1-4; possible D gene TRBD1, 5 bases. Germline CDR1 and CDR2: SNHLY and FYNNEI. CDR3 size: 15 residues. V was clipped by 6 bases and J by 4 bases, with 15 bases between them.

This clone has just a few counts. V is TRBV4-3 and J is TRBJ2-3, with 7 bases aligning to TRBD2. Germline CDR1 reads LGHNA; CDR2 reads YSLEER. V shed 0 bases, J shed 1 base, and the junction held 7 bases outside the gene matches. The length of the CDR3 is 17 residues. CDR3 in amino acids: CASSQDKGEGRTDTQYF. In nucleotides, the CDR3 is TGCGCCAGCAGCCAAGATAAAGGGGAGGGGCGCACAGATACGCAGTATTTT.

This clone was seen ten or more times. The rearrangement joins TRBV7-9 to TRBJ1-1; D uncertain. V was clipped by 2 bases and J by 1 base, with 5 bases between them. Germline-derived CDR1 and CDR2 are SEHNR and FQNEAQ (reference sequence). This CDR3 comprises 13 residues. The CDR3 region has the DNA TGTGCCAGCAGCTTACCAGGGAACACTGAAGCTTTCTTT. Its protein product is CASSLPGNTEAFF. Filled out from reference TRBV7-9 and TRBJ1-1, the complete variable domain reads DTGVSQNPRHKITKRGQNVTFRCDPISEHNRLYWYRQTLGQGPEFLTYFQNEAQLEKSRLLSDRFSAERPKGSFSTLEIQRTEQGDSAMYLCASSLPGNTEAFFGQGTRLTVV.

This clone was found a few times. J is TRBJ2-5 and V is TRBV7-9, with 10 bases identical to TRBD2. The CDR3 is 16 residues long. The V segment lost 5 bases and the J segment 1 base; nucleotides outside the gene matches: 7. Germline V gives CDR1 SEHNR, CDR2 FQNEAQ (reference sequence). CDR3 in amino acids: CASSPRTSGTQETQYF. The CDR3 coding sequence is TGTGCCAGCAGCCCCCGGACTAGCGGAACCCAAGAGACCCAGTACTTC.

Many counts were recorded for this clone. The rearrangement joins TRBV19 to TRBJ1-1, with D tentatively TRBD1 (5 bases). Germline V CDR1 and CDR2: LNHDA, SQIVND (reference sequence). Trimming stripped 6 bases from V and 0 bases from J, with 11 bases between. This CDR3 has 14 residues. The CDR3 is CASRFGGMNTEAFF. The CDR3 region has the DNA TGTGCCAGTAGGTTCGGGGGGATGAACACTGAAGCTTTCTTT.

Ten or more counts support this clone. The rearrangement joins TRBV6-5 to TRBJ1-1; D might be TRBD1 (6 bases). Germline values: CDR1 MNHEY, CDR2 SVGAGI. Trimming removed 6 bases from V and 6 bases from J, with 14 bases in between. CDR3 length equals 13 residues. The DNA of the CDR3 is TGTGCCAGCAGAAAGAACCAGGGGCCTGAAGCTTTCTTT. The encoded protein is CASRKNQGPEAFF.

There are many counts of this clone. CDR3 sequence: CSARTDYGYTF. CDR3 coding DNA: TGCAGTGCAAGGACAGACTATGGCTACACCTTC. This chain joins TRBV20-1 and TRBJ1-2; D is possibly TRBD1 (6 bases). The CDR3 has 11 residues. Germline V gives CDR1 DFQATT, CDR2 SNEGSKA (reference sequence). Trimming took off 6 bases at V and 3 bases at J, with 8 bases between the two ends.

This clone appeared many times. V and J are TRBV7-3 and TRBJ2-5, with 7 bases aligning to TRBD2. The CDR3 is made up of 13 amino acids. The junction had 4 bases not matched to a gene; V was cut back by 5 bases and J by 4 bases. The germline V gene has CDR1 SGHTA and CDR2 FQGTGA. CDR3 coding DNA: TGTGCCAGCAGCCGGGGGGTGGGAGAGACCCAGTACTTC. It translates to CASSRGVGETQYF.